The T cell receptor beta chain under discussion was sequenced for a study of OX40 agonist ivuxolimab in advanced cancers. General study points: In CD8+ T cells, expanded clones were on average more numerous than in CD4+.

The length of the CDR3 is 17 residues. The V gene's germline CDR1 is SGHTA and CDR2 FQGTGA. The V segment lost 6 bases and the J segment 0 bases; nucleotides outside the gene matches: 11. For this clone: What it binds is unknown.

Generated by immunoSEQ multiplex PCR, the TCRdb table keeps only in-frame clones and is missing some. The sample gives about 61,000 clones, about 90% of which show up once; 23% is in the top ten. The sequence was obtained from an adult with an advanced solid tumor such as melanoma, head and neck, liver or kidney cancer. The sequencing here drew on CD4+ or CD8+ T cells sorted from blood, taken in a trial of the OX40 agonist ivuxolimab. The chain carries TRBV7-3 and TRBJ1-1; 9 bases are shared with TRBD1. CDR3 in amino acids: CASSRQGGLVMNTEAFF. In nucleotides, the CDR3 is TGTGCCAGCAGTCGACAGGGGGGTTTAGTTATGAACACTGAAGCTTTCTTT.